This T cell receptor (beta chain) comes out of a study of glioma-infiltrating T cells after dendritic cell vaccination. V shed 2 bases and J 7 bases; nucleotides not matched to a gene: 8. Per the germline V gene, CDR1 is SGHVS and CDR2 is FQNEAQ. The CDR3 extends over 15 amino acids. Method: immunoSEQ multiplex PCR; TCRdb's copy keeps in-frame clones and lacks some. This sample has fewer than 95,000 clones, with roughly 85% found just once. Time point given: after dendritic cell vaccination, including at tumor progression/relapse. This TCR came from a human donor with glioblastoma. The chain couples TRBV7-8 to TRBJ1-1, with TRBD1 matching 9 bases. Here the sequenced sample was blood, taken after dendritic cell vaccination. The CDR3 region has the DNA TGTGCCAGCAGCTTAAGGGAACAGGGGGCAGGTGAAGCTTTCTTT. This sequence encodes CASSLREQGAGEAFF.